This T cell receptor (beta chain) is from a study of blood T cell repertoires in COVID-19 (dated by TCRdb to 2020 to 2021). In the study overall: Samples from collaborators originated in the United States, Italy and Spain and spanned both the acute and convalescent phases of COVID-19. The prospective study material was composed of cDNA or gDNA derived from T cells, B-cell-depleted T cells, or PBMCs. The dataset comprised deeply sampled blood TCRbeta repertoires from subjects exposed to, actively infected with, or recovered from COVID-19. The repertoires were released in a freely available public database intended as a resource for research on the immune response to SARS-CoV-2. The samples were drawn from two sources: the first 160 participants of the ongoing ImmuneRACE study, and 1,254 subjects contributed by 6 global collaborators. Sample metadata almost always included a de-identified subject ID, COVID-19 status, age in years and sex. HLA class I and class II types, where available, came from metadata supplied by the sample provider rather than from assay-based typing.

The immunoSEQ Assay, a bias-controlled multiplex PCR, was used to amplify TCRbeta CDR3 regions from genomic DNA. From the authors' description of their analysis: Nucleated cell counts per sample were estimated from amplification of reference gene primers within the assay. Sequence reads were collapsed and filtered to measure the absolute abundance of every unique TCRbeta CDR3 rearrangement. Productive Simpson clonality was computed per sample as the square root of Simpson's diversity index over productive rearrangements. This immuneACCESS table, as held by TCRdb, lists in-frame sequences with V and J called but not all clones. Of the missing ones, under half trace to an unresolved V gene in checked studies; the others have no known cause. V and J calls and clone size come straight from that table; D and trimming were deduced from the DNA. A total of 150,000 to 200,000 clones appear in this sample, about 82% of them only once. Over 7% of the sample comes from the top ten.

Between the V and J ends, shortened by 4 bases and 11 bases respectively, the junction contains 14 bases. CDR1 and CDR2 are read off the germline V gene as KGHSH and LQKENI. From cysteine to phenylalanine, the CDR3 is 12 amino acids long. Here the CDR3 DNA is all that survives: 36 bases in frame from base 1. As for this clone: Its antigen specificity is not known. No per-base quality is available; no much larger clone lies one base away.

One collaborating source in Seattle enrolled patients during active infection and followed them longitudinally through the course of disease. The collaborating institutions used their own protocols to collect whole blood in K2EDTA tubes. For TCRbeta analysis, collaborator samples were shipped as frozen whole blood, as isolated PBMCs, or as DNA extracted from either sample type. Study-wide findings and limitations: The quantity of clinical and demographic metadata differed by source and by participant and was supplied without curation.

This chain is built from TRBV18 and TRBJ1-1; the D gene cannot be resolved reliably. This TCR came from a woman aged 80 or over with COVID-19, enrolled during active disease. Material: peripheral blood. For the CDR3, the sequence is CASSLRREMAFF. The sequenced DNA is TGTGCCAGCTCACTCCGGCGGGAGATGGCTTTCTTT.